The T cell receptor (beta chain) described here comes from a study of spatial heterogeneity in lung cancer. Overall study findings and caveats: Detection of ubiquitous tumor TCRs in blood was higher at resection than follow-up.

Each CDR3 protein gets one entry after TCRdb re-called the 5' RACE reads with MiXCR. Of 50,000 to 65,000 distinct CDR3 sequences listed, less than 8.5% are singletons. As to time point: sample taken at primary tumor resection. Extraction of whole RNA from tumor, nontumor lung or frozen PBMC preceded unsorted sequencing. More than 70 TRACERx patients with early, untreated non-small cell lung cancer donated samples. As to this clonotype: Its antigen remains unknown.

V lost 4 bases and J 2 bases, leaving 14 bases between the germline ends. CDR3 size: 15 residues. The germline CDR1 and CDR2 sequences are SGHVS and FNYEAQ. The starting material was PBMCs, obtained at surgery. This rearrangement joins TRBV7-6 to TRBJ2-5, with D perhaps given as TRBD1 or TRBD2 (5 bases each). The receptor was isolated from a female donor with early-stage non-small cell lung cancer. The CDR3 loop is CASSSLGGGQETQYF. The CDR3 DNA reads TGTGCCAGCAGCTCATTGGGTGGGGGACAAGAGACCCAGTACTTC.